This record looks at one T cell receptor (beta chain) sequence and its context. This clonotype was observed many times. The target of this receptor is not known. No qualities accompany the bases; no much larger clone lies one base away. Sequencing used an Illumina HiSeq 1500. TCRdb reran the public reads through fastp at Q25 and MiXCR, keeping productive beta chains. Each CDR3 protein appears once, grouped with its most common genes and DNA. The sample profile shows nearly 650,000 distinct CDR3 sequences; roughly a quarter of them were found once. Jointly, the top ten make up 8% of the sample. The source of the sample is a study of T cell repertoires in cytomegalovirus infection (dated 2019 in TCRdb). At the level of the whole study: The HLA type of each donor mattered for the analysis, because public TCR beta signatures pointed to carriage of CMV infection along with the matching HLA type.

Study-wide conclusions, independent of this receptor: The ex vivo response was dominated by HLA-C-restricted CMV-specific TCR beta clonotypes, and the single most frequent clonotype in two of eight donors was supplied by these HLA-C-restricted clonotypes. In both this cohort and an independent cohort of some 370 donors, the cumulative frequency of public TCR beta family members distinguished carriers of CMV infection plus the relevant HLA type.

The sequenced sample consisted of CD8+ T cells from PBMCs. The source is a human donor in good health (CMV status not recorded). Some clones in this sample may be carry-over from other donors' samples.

In nucleotide form, the sequence is TGTGCCAGCCGTCCTACGGGGATGAACACTGAAGCTTTCTTT. Its translation is CASRPTGMNTEAFF. The rearrangement joined TRBV6-5 to TRBJ1-1; no D gene can be assigned with confidence. CDR1 and CDR2 are drawn from the germline V gene: MNHEY, SVGAGI. Its CDR3 holds 14 amino acids, cysteine through phenylalanine. Only the CDR3 region is kept as DNA, spanning 42 bases read in frame from base 1. The trim is 8 bases for V and 0 bases for J, with a gap of 13 bases between the germline ends.